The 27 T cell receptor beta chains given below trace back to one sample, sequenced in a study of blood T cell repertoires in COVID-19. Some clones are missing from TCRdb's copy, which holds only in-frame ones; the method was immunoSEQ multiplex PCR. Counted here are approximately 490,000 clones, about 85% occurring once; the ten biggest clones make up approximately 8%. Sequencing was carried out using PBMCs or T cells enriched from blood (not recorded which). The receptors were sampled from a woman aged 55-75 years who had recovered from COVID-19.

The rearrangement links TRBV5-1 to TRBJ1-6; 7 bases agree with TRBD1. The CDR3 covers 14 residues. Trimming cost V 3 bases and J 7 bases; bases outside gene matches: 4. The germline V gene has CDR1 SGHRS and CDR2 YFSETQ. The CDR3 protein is CASSSGTVNSPLHF. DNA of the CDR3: TGCGCCAGCAGCTCCGGGACAGTAAATTCACCCCTCCACTTT.

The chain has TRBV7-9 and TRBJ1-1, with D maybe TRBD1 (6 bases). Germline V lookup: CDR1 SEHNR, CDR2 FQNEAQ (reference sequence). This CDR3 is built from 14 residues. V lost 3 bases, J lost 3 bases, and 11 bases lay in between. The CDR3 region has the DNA TGTGCCAGCAGCTTGGGGGCAGGGGACACTGAAGCTTTCTTT. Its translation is CASSLGAGDTEAFF.

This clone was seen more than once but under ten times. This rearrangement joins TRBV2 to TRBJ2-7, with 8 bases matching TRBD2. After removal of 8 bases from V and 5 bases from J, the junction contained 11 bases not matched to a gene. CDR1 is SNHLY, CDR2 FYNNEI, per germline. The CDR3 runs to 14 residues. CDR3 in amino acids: CASSGTRGYDEQYF. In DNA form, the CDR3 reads TGTGCCAGCTCCGGGACTAGGGGGTACGACGAGCAGTACTTC.

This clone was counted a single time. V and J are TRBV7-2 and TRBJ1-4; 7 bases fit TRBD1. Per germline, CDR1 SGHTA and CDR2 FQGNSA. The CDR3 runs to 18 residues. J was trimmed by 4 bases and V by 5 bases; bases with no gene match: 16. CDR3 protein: CASSPRPQATGSNEKLFF. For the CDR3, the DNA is TGTGCCAGCAGCCCCCGACCCCAGGCGACAGGGAGTAATGAAAAACTGTTTTTT. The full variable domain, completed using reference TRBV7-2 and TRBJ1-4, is GAGVSQSPSNKVTEKGKDVELRCDPISGHTALYWYRQSLGQGLEFLIYFQGNSAPDKSGLPSDRFSAERTGGSVSTLTIQRTQQEDSAVYLCASSPRPQATGSNEKLFFGSGTQLSVL.

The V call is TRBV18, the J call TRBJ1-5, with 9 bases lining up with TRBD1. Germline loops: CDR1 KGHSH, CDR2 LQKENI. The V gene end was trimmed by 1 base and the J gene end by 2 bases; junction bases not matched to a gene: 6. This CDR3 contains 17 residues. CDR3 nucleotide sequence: TGTGCCAGCTCACCACTACAGGGGGCGCTTGGCAATCAGCCCCAGCATTTT. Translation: CASSPLQGALGNQPQHF. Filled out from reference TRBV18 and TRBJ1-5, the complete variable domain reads NAGVMQNPRHLVRRRGQEARLRCSPMKGHSHVYWYRQLPEEGLKFMVYLQKENIIDESGMPKERFSAEFPKEGPSILRIQQVVRGDSAAYFCASSPLQGALGNQPQHFGDGTRLSIL.

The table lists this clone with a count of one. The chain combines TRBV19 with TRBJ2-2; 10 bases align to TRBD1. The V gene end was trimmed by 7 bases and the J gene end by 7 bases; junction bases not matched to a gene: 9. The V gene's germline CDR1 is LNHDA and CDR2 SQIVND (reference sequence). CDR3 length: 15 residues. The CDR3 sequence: CASTPGTGVGGELFF. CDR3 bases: TGTGCCAGTACCCCAGGGACAGGGGTAGGCGGGGAGCTGTTTTTT. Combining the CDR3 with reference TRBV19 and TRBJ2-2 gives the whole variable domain DGGITQSPKYLFRKEGQNVTLSCEQNLNHDAMYWYRQDPGQGLRLIYYSQIVNDFQKGDIAEGYSVSREKKESFPLTVTSAQKNPTAFYLCASTPGTGVGGELFFGEGSRLTVL.

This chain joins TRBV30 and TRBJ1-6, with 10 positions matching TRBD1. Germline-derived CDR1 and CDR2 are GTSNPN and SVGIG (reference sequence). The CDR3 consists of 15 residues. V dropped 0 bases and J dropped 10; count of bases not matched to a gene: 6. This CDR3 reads CAWSVETGGFSPLHF. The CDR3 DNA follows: TGTGCCTGGAGTGTTGAGACAGGGGGCTTCTCACCCCTCCACTTT.

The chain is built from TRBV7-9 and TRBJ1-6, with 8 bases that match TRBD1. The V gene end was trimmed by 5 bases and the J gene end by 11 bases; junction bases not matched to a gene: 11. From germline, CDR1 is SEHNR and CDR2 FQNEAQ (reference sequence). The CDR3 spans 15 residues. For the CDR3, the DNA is TGTGCCAGCAGCCCCACAGGACAGGGCAGTGCACCCCTCCACTTT. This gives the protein CASSPTGQGSAPLHF.

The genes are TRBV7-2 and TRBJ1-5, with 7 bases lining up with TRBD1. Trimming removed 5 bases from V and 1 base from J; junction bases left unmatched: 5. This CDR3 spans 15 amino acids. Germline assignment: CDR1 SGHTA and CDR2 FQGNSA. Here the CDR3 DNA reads TGTGCCAGCAGCCCATGGGACAGAAGCAATCAGCCCCAGCATTTT. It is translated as CASSPWDRSNQPQHF.

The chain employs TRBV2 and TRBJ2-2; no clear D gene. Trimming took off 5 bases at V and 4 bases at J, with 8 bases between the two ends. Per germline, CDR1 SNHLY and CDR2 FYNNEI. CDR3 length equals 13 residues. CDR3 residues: CASSSTRTGELFF. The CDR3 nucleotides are TGTGCCAGCAGTTCGACACGCACCGGGGAGCTGTTTTTT.

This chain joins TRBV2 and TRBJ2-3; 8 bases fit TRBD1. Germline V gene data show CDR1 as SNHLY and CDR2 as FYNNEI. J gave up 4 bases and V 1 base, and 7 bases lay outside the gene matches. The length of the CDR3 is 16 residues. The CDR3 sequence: CASSEGWQGAPDTQYF. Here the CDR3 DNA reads TGTGCCAGCAGTGAAGGATGGCAGGGGGCCCCAGATACGCAGTATTTT.

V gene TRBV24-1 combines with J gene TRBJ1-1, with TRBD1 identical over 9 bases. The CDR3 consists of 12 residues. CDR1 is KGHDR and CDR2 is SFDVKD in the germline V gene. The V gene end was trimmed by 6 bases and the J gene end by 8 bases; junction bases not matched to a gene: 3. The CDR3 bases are TGTGCCACCAGTCGGGGACAGGGCGAAGCTTTCTTT. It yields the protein CATSRGQGEAFF.

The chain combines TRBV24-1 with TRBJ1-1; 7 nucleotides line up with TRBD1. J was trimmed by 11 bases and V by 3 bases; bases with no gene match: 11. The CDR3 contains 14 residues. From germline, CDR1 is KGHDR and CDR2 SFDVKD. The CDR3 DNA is TGTGCCACCAGTGATCGTGACAGGGAGGCGATGGCTTTCTTT. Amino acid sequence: CATSDRDREAMAFF.

The CDR3 bases are TGTGCCAGCAGACCTCAGGGCCAGCCCCAGCATTTT. Translated: CASRPQGQPQHF. V gene TRBV12-3 or TRBV12-4 combines with J gene TRBJ1-5; tentatively, D is TRBD1 (5 bases). The CDR3 length is 12 residues. The germline V and J ends were trimmed by 6 bases and 7 bases, with 10 bases remaining between them.

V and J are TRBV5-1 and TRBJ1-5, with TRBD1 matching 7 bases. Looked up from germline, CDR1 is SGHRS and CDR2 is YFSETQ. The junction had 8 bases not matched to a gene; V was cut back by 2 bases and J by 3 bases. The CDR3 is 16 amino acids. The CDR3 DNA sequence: TGCGCCAGCAGCTTACCCGGGACAGCCGTCAATCAGCCCCAGCATTTT. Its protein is CASSLPGTAVNQPQHF.

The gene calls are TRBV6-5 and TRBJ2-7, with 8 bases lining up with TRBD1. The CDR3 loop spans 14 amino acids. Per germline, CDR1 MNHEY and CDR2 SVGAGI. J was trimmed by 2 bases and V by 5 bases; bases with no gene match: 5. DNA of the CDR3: TGTGCCAGCAGTCCCCGGGACAGGACCTACGAGCAGTACGTC. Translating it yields CASSPRDRTYEQYV.

As DNA, the CDR3 is TGTGCCAGCAGCGTAAGCACTAGCGGGGGGGCAACAGATACGCAGTATTTT. Its protein product is CASSVSTSGGATDTQYF. V and J are TRBV9 and TRBJ2-3, with 13 bases aligning to TRBD2. J was trimmed by 3 bases and V by 1 base; bases with no gene match: 5. Germline V gene data show CDR1 as SGDLS and CDR2 as YYNGEE. This CDR3 is 17 amino acids long.

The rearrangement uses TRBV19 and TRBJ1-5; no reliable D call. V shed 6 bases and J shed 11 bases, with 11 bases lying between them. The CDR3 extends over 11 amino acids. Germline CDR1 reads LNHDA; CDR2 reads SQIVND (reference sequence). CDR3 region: CASSWARSQHF. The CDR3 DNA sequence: TGTGCCAGTAGCTGGGCCCGGTCCCAGCATTTT. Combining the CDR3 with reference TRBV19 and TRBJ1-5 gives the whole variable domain DGGITQSPKYLFRKEGQNVTLSCEQNLNHDAMYWYRQDPGQGLRLIYYSQIVNDFQKGDIAEGYSVSREKKESFPLTVTSAQKNPTAFYLCASSWARSQHFGDGTRLSIL.

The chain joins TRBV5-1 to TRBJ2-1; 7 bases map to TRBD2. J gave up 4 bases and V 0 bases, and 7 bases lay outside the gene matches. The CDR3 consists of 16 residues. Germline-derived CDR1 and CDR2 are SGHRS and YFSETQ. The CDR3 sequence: CASSLGYGGVYNEQFF. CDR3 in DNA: TGCGCCAGCAGCTTGGGGTATGGGGGGGTATACAATGAGCAGTTCTTC. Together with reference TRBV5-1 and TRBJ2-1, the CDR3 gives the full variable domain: KAGVTQTPRYLIKTRGQQVTLSCSPISGHRSVSWYQQTPGQGLQFLFEYFSETQRNKGNFPGRFSGRQFSNSRSEMNVSTLELGDSALYLCASSLGYGGVYNEQFFGPGTRLTVL.

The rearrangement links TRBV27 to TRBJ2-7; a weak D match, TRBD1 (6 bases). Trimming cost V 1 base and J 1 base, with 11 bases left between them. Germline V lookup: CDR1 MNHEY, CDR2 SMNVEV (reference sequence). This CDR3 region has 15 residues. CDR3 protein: CASSLLLGASYEQYV. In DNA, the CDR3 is TGTGCCAGCAGTTTATTGCTGGGGGCATCCTACGAGCAGTACGTC.

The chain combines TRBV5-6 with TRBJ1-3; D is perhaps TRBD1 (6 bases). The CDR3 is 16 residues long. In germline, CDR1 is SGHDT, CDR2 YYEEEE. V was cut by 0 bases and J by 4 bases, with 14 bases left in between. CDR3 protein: CASSLEWSGAGNTIYF. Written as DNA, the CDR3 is TGTGCCAGCAGCTTGGAGTGGTCAGGGGCCGGAAACACCATATATTTT.

The CDR3 region is CAIRRQDPSTDTQYF. The DNA of the CDR3 is TGTGCCATCAGGAGACAGGACCCTAGCACAGATACGCAGTATTTT. The rearrangement joins TRBV10-3 to TRBJ2-3, with D possibly being TRBD1 (6 bases). The CDR3 is 15 amino acids. Germline-derived CDR1 and CDR2 are ENHRY and SYGVKD. Trimming shortened V by 6 bases and J by 0 bases, and 13 bases separated the two germline ends.

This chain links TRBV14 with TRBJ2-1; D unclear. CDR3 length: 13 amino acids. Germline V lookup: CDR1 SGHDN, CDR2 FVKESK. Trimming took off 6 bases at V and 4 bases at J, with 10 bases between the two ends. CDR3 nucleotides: TGTGCCAGCAGTAAAGACACATACAATGAGCAGTTCTTC. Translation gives CASSKDTYNEQFF.

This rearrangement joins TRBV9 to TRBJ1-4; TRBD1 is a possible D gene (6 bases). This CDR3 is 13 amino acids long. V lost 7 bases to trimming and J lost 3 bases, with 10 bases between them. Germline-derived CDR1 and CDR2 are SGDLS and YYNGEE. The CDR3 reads CASGDRSNEKLFF. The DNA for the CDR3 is TGTGCCAGCGGAGACAGGTCTAATGAAAAACTGTTTTTT.

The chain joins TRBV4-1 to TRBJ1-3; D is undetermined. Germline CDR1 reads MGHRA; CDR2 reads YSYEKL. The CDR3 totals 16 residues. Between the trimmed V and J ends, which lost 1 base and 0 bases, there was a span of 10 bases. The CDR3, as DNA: TGCGCCAGCAGCCAAGTGTTTGTAGACTCTGGAAACACCATATATTTT. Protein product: CASSQVFVDSGNTIYF.

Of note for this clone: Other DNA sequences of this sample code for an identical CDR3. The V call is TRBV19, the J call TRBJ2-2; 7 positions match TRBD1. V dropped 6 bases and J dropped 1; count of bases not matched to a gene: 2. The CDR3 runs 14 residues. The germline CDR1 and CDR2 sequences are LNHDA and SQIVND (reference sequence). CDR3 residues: CASRRQGNTGELFF. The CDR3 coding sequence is TGTGCCAGTAGGAGACAGGGGAACACCGGGGAGCTGTTTTTT.

The CDR3 region has the DNA TGTGCCAGCTCACTCACGACCTCCGGGACTACAAATTCACCCCTCCACTTT. It specifies CASSLTTSGTTNSPLHF. This sequence joins TRBV18 and TRBJ1-6, with D maybe TRBD1 (5 bases). Germline CDR1 KGHSH, CDR2 LQKENI. This CDR3 comprises 17 residues. Trimming removed 4 bases at V and 7 bases at J, with 20 bases between.